The sequence of this T cell receptor beta chain was determined in a study of PD-1 blockade in classical Hodgkin lymphoma. Germline values: CDR1 SGHTS, CDR2 YDEGEE. The CDR3 sequence is 14 residues long. V was pared by 2 bases and J by 2 bases, with 10 bases between. Some clones are missing from TCRdb's copy, which holds only in-frame ones; the method was immunoSEQ multiplex PCR. The data hold about 84,000 clones, with 89% observed a single time. To note about this clone: Its antigen is still unknown.

Relapse after autologous stem cell transplantation occurred in every patient, and brentuximab vedotin exposure varied. The study, taken as a whole, reports: While CD8+ TCR diversity did not rise significantly by C4D1, CD4+ TCR diversity did. The study reported lower baseline TCR diversity in newly diagnosed patients than in healthy donors.

The clonotype comes from a human donor with classical Hodgkin lymphoma. Sequenced here: peripheral blood mononuclear cells (PBMCs), sampled at baseline. The J gene is TRBJ2-5, the V gene TRBV5-8; D could derive from TRBD1 or TRBD2 (5 bases each). The DNA for the CDR3 is TGTGCCAGCAGCTTTCGTTGGGGGCAAGAGACCCAGTACTTC. Translating it yields CASSFRWGQETQYF.